A single sample gave rise to the 5 T cell receptor beta chains below, sequenced in a study of shared clonotypes between healthy human individuals. CD45RO-negative, CCR7-positively selected cells formed the naive CD8 fraction, excluding terminally differentiated effector memory CD45RA+ cells. Using immunoSEQ multiplex PCR, the repertoire was profiled, and TCRdb retains in-frame clones only, with some absent. The table includes about 2 million clones, approximately 94% detected once. Specimen: naive CD8+ T cells sorted from blood. The source is a man between 18 and 35 years old in good health.

The chain combines TRBV9 with TRBJ1-4, with D hard to call. From germline, CDR1 is SGDLS and CDR2 YYNGEE. V shed 4 bases and J shed 0 bases, with 13 bases lying between them. The CDR3 is made up of 16 amino acids. The CDR3, as DNA: TGTGCCAGCAGCCCCACATACGGGGCAACTAATGAAAAACTGTTTTTT. It codes for CASSPTYGATNEKLFF.

This rearrangement joins TRBV5-4 to TRBJ2-5; tentative D call: TRBD2 (6 bases). V was clipped by 4 bases and J by 6 bases, with 19 bases between them. Germline assignment: CDR1 SGHNT and CDR2 YYREEE (reference sequence). The CDR3 length is 15 residues. CDR3 nucleotides: TGTGCCAGCAGCGGCACCGCGGGGCCTTTCCAGACCCAGTACTTC. Residues: CASSGTAGPFQTQYF.

On this clone itself: This sample also contains other DNA sequences that code for the same CDR3. V and J are TRBV9 and TRBJ2-7; tentatively, D is TRBD1 (6 bases). V lost 4 bases, J lost 1 base, and 12 bases lay in between. Germline V gene sequence: CDR1 SGDLS, CDR2 YYNGEE. The length of the CDR3 is 14 residues. The CDR3 reads CASSSGTLSYEQYF. The CDR3 DNA follows: TGTGCCAGCAGCTCTGGGACATTGTCCTACGAGCAGTACTTC.

V and J are TRBV6-1 and TRBJ2-7; no reliable D call. Germline V gene sequence: CDR1 MNHNS, CDR2 SASEGT. V shed 6 bases and J shed 9 bases, with 12 bases lying between them. The CDR3 is 11 residues long. The CDR3 bases are TGTGCCAGCAGCAACAAGACCGGGCAGTACTTC. Translation gives CASSNKTGQYF.

The chain joins TRBV18 to TRBJ2-7; 7 nucleotides line up with TRBD2. Germline assignment: CDR1 KGHSH and CDR2 LQKENI. The CDR3 totals 14 residues. Unmatched junction bases numbered 7, after V lost 3 bases and J lost 5 bases. This CDR3 reads CASSPGRGVNEQYF. For the CDR3, the DNA is TGTGCCAGCTCACCCGGACGGGGGGTGAACGAGCAGTACTTC.